This TCR beta chain was captured by sequencing in a study of T cells in Graves' hyperthyroidism and ophthalmopathy. TCR beta CDR3 region amplification was performed from RNA transcripts. The TCR CDR3 was amplified in a first-round RT-PCR using the HTBI primer set. TCRdb re-called the multiplex PCR reads with MiXCR, one entry per CDR3 protein. The sample holds about 610,000 distinct CDR3 sequences; 15% to 20% are singletons and the top ten take 2.5% to 4%. Study-level results: A model of 13 V-J pairs discriminated ophthalmopathy from stable hyperthyroidism.

The germline gives CDR1 SNHLY, CDR2 FYNNEI. This CDR3 spans 12 amino acids. V shed 6 bases and J shed 8 bases, with 11 bases lying between them. This clonotype showed up many times. Its cognate antigen is unknown. The sequence came from a woman aged 35 to 49 with Graves' ophthalmopathy. The chain combines TRBV2 with TRBJ2-1; D remains ambiguous. Sequenced sample: blood. The CDR3 protein is CASRYIADEQFF. Here the CDR3 DNA reads TGTGCCAGCAGGTATATCGCTGATGAGCAGTTCTTC.